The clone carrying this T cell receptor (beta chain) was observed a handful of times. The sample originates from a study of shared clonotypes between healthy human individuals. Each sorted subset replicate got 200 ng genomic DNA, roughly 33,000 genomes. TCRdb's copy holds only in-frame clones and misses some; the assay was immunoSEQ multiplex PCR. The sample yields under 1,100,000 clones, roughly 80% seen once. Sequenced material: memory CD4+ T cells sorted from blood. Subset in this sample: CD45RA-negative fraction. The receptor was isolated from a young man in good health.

The CDR3 bases are TGCAGCGTCGGCGGTACAGAGGGCGGACAGCCCCAGCATTTT. It codes for CSVGGTEGGQPQHF. V is TRBV29-1 and J is TRBJ1-5; no reliable D call. CDR3 size: 14 residues. The ends were cut back, 6 bases at V and 7 bases at J, with 19 bases in the middle. Germline V gene data show CDR1 as SQVTM and CDR2 as ANQGSEA.